What follows are 29 T cell receptor beta chains derived from one specimen sequenced in a study of T cell clonality in common variable immunodeficiency. Study-level points and caveats: Common variable immunodeficiency TCR beta sequences reportedly had fewer deletions and N-nucleotide insertions.

Their specific antigens are unknown. TCRdb's copy holds only in-frame clones and misses some; the assay was immunoSEQ multiplex PCR. The record shows about 26,000 clones for this sample, with no singletons present. What was sequenced was peripheral blood mononuclear cells. These receptors came from a human donor with common variable immunodeficiency.

A note on this clone: The CDR3 end is not reached by the read, which stops 3 residues before it; the germline J gene fills it in. This sequence joins TRBV7-9 and TRBJ2-6, with a tentative D call TRBD1 (5 bases). Trimming removed 10 bases at V and 4 bases at J, with 17 bases between. The V gene's germline CDR1 is SEHNR and CDR2 FQNEAQ (reference sequence). The CDR3 extends over 15 amino acids. The CDR3 bases that were read are TGTGCCACGCCCGAAGGGGTGGCAGGGGCCAACGTC. This translates into CATPEGVAGANV. The CDR3 reads in full as CATPEGVAGANVLTF.

To note about this clone: The read gets to within 3 residues of the CDR3 end, and the germline J gene fills in the rest. The chain has TRBV5-1 and TRBJ2-7; 7 bases line up with TRBD1. Trimming took 0 bases from V and 5 from J; bases not matched to a gene: 5. CDR3 length equals 14 residues. From germline, CDR1 is SGHRS and CDR2 YFSETQ. Incomplete CDR3 DNA: TGCGCCAGCAGCTTGGGGGACAGCCTCCACGAG. The encoded protein is CASSLGDSLHE. The whole CDR3 protein is CASSLGDSLHEQYF.

There are a few counts of this clone. Read data end 3 residues before the CDR3 end; the end is taken from the germline J gene. The chain has TRBV2 and TRBJ2-7; D is perhaps TRBD1 (6 bases). Germline V gives CDR1 SNHLY, CDR2 FYNNEI. Between the trimmed V and J ends, which lost 4 bases and 2 bases, there was a span of 12 bases. There are 14 residues in the CDR3. This chain's CDR3 is CASSGGRGPYEQYF. The part of the CDR3 DNA that was read is TGTGCCAGCAGTGGGGGGCGCGGACCCTACGAG.

In the case of this clone: The observed sequence ends 3 residues before the CDR3 terminus, with the missing tail filled in from the germline J gene. V and J are TRBV18 and TRBJ2-5; D ambiguous. Between the trimmed V and J ends, which lost 5 bases and 1 base, there was a span of 11 bases. The CDR3 totals 14 residues. From germline, CDR1 is KGHSH and CDR2 LQKENI. Incomplete CDR3 DNA: TGTGCCAGCTCAGACCCTGACTCCCAAGAGACC. Amino acid sequence: CASSDPDSQET. The whole CDR3 region reads CASSDPDSQETQYF. Variable domain in full (rest from reference TRBV18 and TRBJ2-5): NAGVMQNPRHLVRRRGQEARLRCSPMKGHSHVYWYRQLPEEGLKFMVYLQKENIIDESGMPKERFSAEFPKEGPSILRIQQVVRGDSAAYFCASSDPDSQETQYFGPGTRLLVL.

This clone was seen repeatedly, ten times or more. The read ends 3 residues shy of where the CDR3 ends; the end is completed using the germline J gene. The chain is built from TRBV7-9 and TRBJ2-5; D remains unclear. Germline-derived CDR1 and CDR2 are SEHNR and FQNEAQ (reference sequence). The germline V and J ends were trimmed by 0 bases and 1 base, with 6 bases remaining between them. The CDR3 sequence is 14 residues long. The part of the CDR3 DNA that was read is TGTGCCAGCAGCTTAGCGTTATTCCAAGAGACC. Its translation is CASSLALFQET. In full, the CDR3 reads CASSLALFQETQYF.

This clone was counted at least ten times. The read finishes 3 residues shy of the CDR3 end, and the germline J gene is used to complete it. The chain uses TRBV30 and TRBJ2-5; D not resolved. Germline CDR1 reads GTSNPN; CDR2 reads SVGIG (reference sequence). The CDR3 consists of 12 residues. Between the trimmed V and J ends, which lost 2 bases and 4 bases, there was a span of 8 bases. CDR3 bases read: TGTGCCTGGAGTTGGTTTAGAGAGACC. Amino acid sequence: CAWSWFRET. The full-length CDR3 reads as CAWSWFRETQYF.

This clone was detected many times. Read data end 3 residues before the CDR3 end; the end is taken from the germline J gene. J is TRBJ1-2 and V is TRBV2, with D possibly matching TRBD1 (6 bases). Germline CDR1 is SNHLY and CDR2 is FYNNEI. The CDR3 sequence is 14 residues long. V dropped 7 bases and J dropped 4 bases, with 16 bases sitting between them. CDR3 bases read: TGTGCCAGCATAGGCACAGGGAGGGTCTATGGC. Translating gives CASIGTGRVYG. The whole CDR3 sequence is CASIGTGRVYGYTF.

In regard to this clone: The read stops 3 residues short of the end of the CDR3; the missing end is completed from the germline J gene. The chain carries TRBV7-6 and TRBJ2-5; perhaps TRBD1 as D (6 bases). CDR3 length: 15 amino acids. The V end lost 4 bases, the J end lost 5 bases, and 17 bases lay between the germline ends. Per the germline V gene, CDR1 is SGHVS and CDR2 is FNYEAQ. CDR3 bases read: TGTGCCAGCAGCTACCGGGCAGGGGCAATGGAGACC. Translated: CASSYRAGAMET. The entire CDR3 protein reads CASSYRAGAMETQYF.

This clone was recorded many times. The CDR3 end is not reached by the read, which stops 3 residues before it; the germline J gene fills it in. The chain employs TRBV29-1 and TRBJ2-1, with 13 positions matching TRBD2. Per germline, CDR1 SQVTM and CDR2 ANQGSEA. This CDR3 region has 17 residues. V dropped 0 bases and J dropped 6; count of bases not matched to a gene: 8. CDR3 amino acids: CSVEDPKTSGRANEQFF. Incomplete CDR3 DNA: TGCAGCGTTGAAGACCCCAAAACTAGCGGGAGGGCCAATGAG.

This clone was counted between two and nine times. Partial CDR3 DNA: TGCGCCAGCAGCATTGTCCCAATTCAAGGCGGGGAG. Amino acid sequence: CASSIVPIQGGE. The entire CDR3 reads CASSIVPIQGGELFF. The rearrangement joins TRBV5-1 to TRBJ2-2; no clear D. The CDR3 extends 3 residues past the end of the read, so its final part is completed from the germline J gene. From germline, CDR1 is SGHRS and CDR2 YFSETQ. CDR3 length: 15 residues. The V gene lost 4 bases and the J gene lost 7 bases, with 17 bases spanning the gap.

A word on this clone: From the germline J gene comes the end of the CDR3, since the read stops 3 residues before it. The chain links TRBV7-3 to TRBJ1-6; 9 bases fit TRBD1. This CDR3 is 14 amino acids long. Trimming at V came to 3 bases and at J to 10 bases, leaving 4 bases not matched to a gene. CDR1 SGHTA and CDR2 FQGTGA come from the germline V gene. The sequenced CDR3 bases are TGTGCCAGCAGCTTGGAACAGGGGGCATCACCC. Protein: CASSLEQGASP. From start to end, the CDR3 is CASSLEQGASPLHF.

This clone was seen at least ten times. The read ends 3 residues before the CDR3 terminus; that terminus is restored from the germline J gene. The chain links TRBV5-1 to TRBJ2-3; a possible D gene is TRBD2 (6 bases). The CDR3 extends over 14 amino acids. CDR1 and CDR2 from the germline V gene are SGHRS and YFSETQ. Trimming pared 5 bases from V and 8 bases from J, leaving 18 bases between. CDR3: CASSTSQGLGTQYF. CDR3 DNA (partial): TGCGCCAGCAGTACTTCCCAGGGACTTGGTACG.

Details on this clone: The read comes to an end 3 residues before the CDR3 does, leaving the germline J gene to fill in the end. This chain links TRBV6-2 or TRBV6-3 with TRBJ2-7; 10 bases are shared with TRBD1. V was clipped by 8 bases and J by 0 bases; unmatched bases: 10. CDR3 length equals 16 residues. Germline CDR1 is MNHEY and CDR2 is SVGEGT. The covered CDR3 bases are TGTGCCAGCGGCCGGGACAGGGGCCAAATCTCCTACGAG. Protein sequence: CASGRDRGQISYE. The whole CDR3 protein reads CASGRDRGQISYEQYF.

There are a few counts of this clone. The CDR3 end is not reached by the read, which stops 3 residues before it; the germline J gene fills it in. V gene TRBV20-1 combines with J gene TRBJ2-5; D not resolved. V gave up 5 bases and J gave up 5 bases, with 18 bases separating them. This CDR3 has 14 residues. Germline V gene lookup returns CDR1 DFQATT and CDR2 SNEGSKA (reference sequence). The CDR3 protein is CSASVSPARETQYF. The part of the CDR3 DNA that was read is TGCAGTGCTTCGGTTTCGCCTGCTAGGGAGACC.

This clone was observed at least ten times. The DNA ends 3 residues before the CDR3 does, and the rest of the CDR3 is filled in from the germline J gene. The chain carries TRBV3-1 (or the pseudogene TRBV3-2) and TRBJ2-2; the match to TRBD2 covers 8 bases. The junction had 4 bases not matched to a gene; V was cut back by 2 bases and J by 2 bases. The CDR3 extends over 16 amino acids. Germline loops: CDR1 LGHDT, CDR2 YNNKEL (reference sequence). CDR3 protein: CASSQTSGGNTGELFF. The sequenced part of the CDR3 DNA is TGTGCCAGCAGCCAAACTAGCGGAGGAAACACCGGGGAG.

This clone was detected many times. The read comes to an end 3 residues before the CDR3 does, leaving the germline J gene to fill in the end. The chain employs TRBV19 and TRBJ2-1; 9 nucleotides agree with TRBD1. The CDR3 is made up of 14 amino acids. Germline V gene data show CDR1 as LNHDA and CDR2 as SQIVND (reference sequence). Trimming cost V 1 base and J 9 bases; bases outside gene matches: 4. The CDR3 bases that were read are TGTGCCAGTAGTATAGGACAGGGGGTCGTTGAG. Amino acids: CASSIGQGVVE. From start to end, the CDR3 is CASSIGQGVVEQFF.

This clone was counted a few times. Incomplete CDR3 DNA: TGTGCCAGCAGTGTGGTGGCTAGCGGAACAGATACG. Translated, it gives CASSVVASGTDT. The complete CDR3 reads CASSVVASGTDTQYF. V and J are TRBV6-2 or TRBV6-3 and TRBJ2-3; 7 positions match TRBD2. The DNA ends 3 residues before the CDR3 does, and the rest of the CDR3 is filled in from the germline J gene. The germline V gene encodes CDR1 MNHEY and CDR2 SVGEGT. After removal of 5 bases from V and 3 bases from J, the junction contained 8 bases not matched to a gene. The CDR3 length is 15 residues.

About this clone: The CDR3 is cut off 3 residues early in the read; its end comes from the germline J gene. The chain has TRBV27 and TRBJ2-5, with TRBD2 identical over 7 bases. CDR1 is MNHEY, CDR2 SMNVEV, per germline (reference sequence). With V trimmed by 8 bases and J by 2 bases, 5 bases remained unmatched. The CDR3 spans 13 residues. The sequenced CDR3 bases are TGTGCCAGCCGTCCTAGCGGACAAGAGACC. This encodes CASRPSGQET. The entire CDR3 protein reads CASRPSGQETQYF.

This clone was picked up a small number of times. The read terminates 3 residues before the CDR3 end, so the remaining end is supplied by the germline J gene. This chain joins TRBV19 and TRBJ2-7, with D possibly matching TRBD2 (5 bases). Looked up from germline, CDR1 is LNHDA and CDR2 is SQIVND (reference sequence). V lost 7 bases to trimming and J lost 1 base, with 11 bases between them. The CDR3 consists of 13 residues. The covered CDR3 bases are TGTGCCAGTAAAGGACTGACTTCCTACGAG. Translated: CASKGLTSYE. The full CDR3 protein is CASKGLTSYEQYF.

This clone was recorded many times. The CDR3 end is not reached by the read, which stops 3 residues before it; the germline J gene fills it in. The rearrangement links TRBV5-1 to TRBJ2-3, with 8 positions matching TRBD1. Trimming removed 0 bases from V and 6 bases from J; junction bases left unmatched: 6. The CDR3 is 15 residues long. Per germline, CDR1 SGHRS and CDR2 YFSETQ. The CDR3 bases that were read are TGCGCCAGCAGCTTGGTGCAGGGGGCATTCGATACG. It yields the protein CASSLVQGAFDT. The full-length CDR3 reads as CASSLVQGAFDTQYF.

The CDR3 bases that were read are TGTGCCAGCGGAGGGGTCCCCTACGAG. Translated, it gives CASGGVPYE. The entire CDR3 is CASGGVPYEQYF. The chain is built from TRBV2 and TRBJ2-7; possibly TRBD2 for D (6 bases). From the germline J gene comes the end of the CDR3, since the read stops 3 residues before it. Germline V gives CDR1 SNHLY, CDR2 FYNNEI. The CDR3 contains 12 residues. V was trimmed by 8 bases and J by 2 bases, leaving 10 bases between them.

This clone occurred a few times. The CDR3 loop is CAWRSGDYSYNEQFF. The DNA read from the CDR3 is TGTGCCTGGAGGAGTGGGGACTACTCCTACAATGAG. J is TRBJ2-1 and V is TRBV30; 7 nucleotides line up with TRBD2. The read halts 3 residues ahead of the CDR3 end, with the missing end drawn from the germline J gene. This CDR3 comprises 15 residues. J lost 0 bases, V lost 3 bases, and 5 bases had no gene match. Germline CDR1 is GTSNPN and CDR2 is SVGIG (reference sequence). The variable domain in full, completed from reference TRBV30 and TRBJ2-1, reads SQTIHQWPATLVQPVGSPLSLECTVEGTSNPNLYWYRQAAGRGLQLLFYSVGIGQISSEVPQNLSASRPQDRQFILSSKKLLLSDSGFYLCAWRSGDYSYNEQFFGPGTRLTVL.

This clone was observed a handful of times. The read ends 3 residues early relative to the CDR3; the germline J gene fills the gap. V is TRBV7-6 and J is TRBJ2-1, with 9 bases identical to TRBD2. The V segment lost 1 base and the J segment 9 bases; nucleotides outside the gene matches: 7. Germline V gives CDR1 SGHVS, CDR2 FNYEAQ. This CDR3 contains 15 residues. CDR3 region: CASSLVVAGDGEQFF. The sequenced CDR3 bases are TGTGCCAGCAGCTTAGTCGTAGCGGGAGATGGTGAG.

Regarding this clone: The missing CDR3 end, 3 residues past where the read stops, is filled in from the germline J gene. The chain joins TRBV30 to TRBJ2-7; D possibly corresponds to TRBD2 (5 bases). Trimming stripped 2 bases from V and 0 bases from J, with 14 bases between. The germline CDR1 and CDR2 sequences are GTSNPN and SVGIG (reference sequence). CDR3 length: 15 residues. The CDR3: CAWSPTAGLSYEQYF. The covered CDR3 bases are TGTGCCTGGAGTCCCACGGCAGGACTCTCCTACGAG.

A note on this clone: A much more abundant neighbour one base away suggests this may be a read error. Coverage ceases 3 residues before the CDR3 finishes, and the germline J gene fills in the end. The V call is TRBV7-3, the J call TRBJ1-1; tentatively, D is TRBD1 (5 bases). The CDR3 consists of 13 residues. CDR1 SGHTA and CDR2 FQGTGA come from the germline V gene. The CDR3 DNA, read in part, is TGTTCCAGCAGCCAGGGTCTCGACACTGAA. Translated, it gives CSSSQGLDTE. The complete CDR3 reads CSSSQGLDTEAFF.

The sample holds many counts of this clone. The read ends 3 residues before the CDR3 terminus; that terminus is restored from the germline J gene. This chain uses TRBV7-3 with TRBJ2-2; 11 bases map to TRBD2. The V segment lost 5 bases and the J segment 5 bases; nucleotides outside the gene matches: 7. Germline CDR1 SGHTA, CDR2 FQGTGA. The CDR3 has 16 residues. Partial CDR3 DNA: TGTGCCAGCAGCACAAGCGCTAGCGGGAGGACCGGGGAG. Its protein is CASSTSASGRTGE. The entire CDR3 protein is CASSTSASGRTGELFF.

In regard to this clone: The read terminates 3 residues ahead of where the CDR3 ends, so the germline J gene completes it. This chain connects TRBV6-1 to TRBJ1-2, with TRBD1 as a possible D gene (6 bases). Germline lookup yields CDR1 MNHNS and CDR2 SASEGT. CDR3 size: 14 residues. V gave up 4 bases and J gave up 5 bases, with 14 bases separating them. CDR3 sequence: CASSALRGTYGYTF. The CDR3 bases that were read are TGTGCCAGCAGTGCCTTGAGGGGGACGTATGGC.

Remarks on this clone: The read ends 3 residues early relative to the CDR3; the germline J gene fills the gap. The gene calls are TRBV2 and TRBJ2-1; TRBD2 matches 8 bases. V dropped 10 bases and J dropped 5; count of bases not matched to a gene: 10. CDR1 and CDR2 (germline): SNHLY, FYNNEI. The CDR3 runs to 14 residues. The chain's CDR3 is CATEGLGLNNEQFF. CDR3 DNA (partial): TGTGCCACCGAGGGACTAGGTTTGAACAATGAG. The variable domain in full, with the rest retrieved from reference TRBV2 and TRBJ2-1, is EPEVTQTPSHQVTQMGQEVILRCVPISNHLYFYWYRQILGQKVEFLVSFYNNEISEKSEIFDDQFSVERPDGSNFTLKIRSTKLEDSAMYFCATEGLGLNNEQFFGPGTRLTVL.

This clone was seen at least ten times. Sequencing ends 3 residues short of the CDR3 end; the germline J gene provides the rest. The chain links TRBV20-1 to TRBJ2-7; 8 positions match TRBD2. The CDR3 is made up of 15 amino acids. Germline values: CDR1 DFQATT, CDR2 SNEGSKA (reference sequence). Unmatched junction bases numbered 9, after V lost 3 bases and J lost 2 bases. The CDR3 region is CSASPAFSGTYEQYF. CDR3 bases read: TGCAGTGCTAGCCCGGCTTTTAGCGGGACCTACGAG.